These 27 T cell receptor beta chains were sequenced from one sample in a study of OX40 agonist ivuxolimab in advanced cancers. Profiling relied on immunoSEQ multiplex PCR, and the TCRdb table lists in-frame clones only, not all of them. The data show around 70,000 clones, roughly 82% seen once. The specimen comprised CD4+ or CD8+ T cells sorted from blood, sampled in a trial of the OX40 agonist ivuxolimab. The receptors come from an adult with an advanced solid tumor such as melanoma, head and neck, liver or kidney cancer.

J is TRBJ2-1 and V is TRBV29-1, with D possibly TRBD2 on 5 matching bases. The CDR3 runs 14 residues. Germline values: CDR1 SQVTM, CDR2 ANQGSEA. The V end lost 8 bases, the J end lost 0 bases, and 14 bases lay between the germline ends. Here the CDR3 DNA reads TGCAGCATGTTCGGGGTTAGCTCCTACAATGAGCAGTTCTTC. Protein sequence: CSMFGVSSYNEQFF.

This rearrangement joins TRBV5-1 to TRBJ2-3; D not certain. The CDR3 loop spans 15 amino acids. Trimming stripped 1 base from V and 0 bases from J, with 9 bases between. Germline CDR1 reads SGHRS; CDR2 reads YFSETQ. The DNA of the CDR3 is TGCGCCAGCAGCTTGTGGGGTTCTAGCACAGATACGCAGTATTTT. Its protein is CASSLWGSSTDTQYF.

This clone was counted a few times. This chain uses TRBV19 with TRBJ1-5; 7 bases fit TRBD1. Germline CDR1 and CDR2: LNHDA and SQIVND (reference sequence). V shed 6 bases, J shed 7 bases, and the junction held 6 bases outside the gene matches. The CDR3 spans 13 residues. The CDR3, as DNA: TGTGCCAGTAGAGACAGGGCAGGACAGCCCCAGCATTTT. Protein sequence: CASRDRAGQPQHF.

The CDR3 region has the DNA TGTGCCAGCAGCTTTAACCTAGCAGATGAACAAGAGACCCAGTACTTC. Translating gives CASSFNLADEQETQYF. The chain employs TRBV7-6 and TRBJ2-5; the D gene is possibly TRBD2 (5 bases). The CDR3 sequence is 16 residues long. Trimming removed 3 bases from V and 2 bases from J, with 16 bases in between. The germline V gene has CDR1 SGHVS and CDR2 FNYEAQ.

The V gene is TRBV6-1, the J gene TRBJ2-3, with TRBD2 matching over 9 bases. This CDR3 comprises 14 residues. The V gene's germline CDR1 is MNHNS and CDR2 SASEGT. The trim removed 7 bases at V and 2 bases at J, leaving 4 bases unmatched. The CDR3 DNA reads TGTGCCAGCAAAAGACTAGCGGACACAGATACGCAGTATTTT. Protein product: CASKRLADTDTQYF.

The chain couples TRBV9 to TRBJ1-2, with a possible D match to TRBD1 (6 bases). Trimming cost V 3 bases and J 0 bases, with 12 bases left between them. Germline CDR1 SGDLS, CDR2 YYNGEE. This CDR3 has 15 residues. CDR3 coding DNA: TGTGCCAGCAGCGAAACAGGGTTCCCTAACTATGGCTACACCTTC. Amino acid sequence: CASSETGFPNYGYTF.

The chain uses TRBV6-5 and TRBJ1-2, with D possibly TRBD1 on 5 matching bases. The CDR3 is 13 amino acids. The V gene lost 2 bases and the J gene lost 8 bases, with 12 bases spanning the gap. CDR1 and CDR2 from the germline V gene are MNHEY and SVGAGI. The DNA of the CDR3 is TGTGCCAGCAGTTACGGGACCCCTGGGGGCTACACCTTC. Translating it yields CASSYGTPGGYTF.

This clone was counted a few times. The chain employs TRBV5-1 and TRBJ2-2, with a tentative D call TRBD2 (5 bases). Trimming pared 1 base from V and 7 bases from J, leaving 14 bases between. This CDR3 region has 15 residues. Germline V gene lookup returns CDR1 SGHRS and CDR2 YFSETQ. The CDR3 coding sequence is TGCGCCAGCAGCTTGATGAAGGCGGAGGACGGGGAGCTGTTTTTT. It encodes CASSLMKAEDGELFF.

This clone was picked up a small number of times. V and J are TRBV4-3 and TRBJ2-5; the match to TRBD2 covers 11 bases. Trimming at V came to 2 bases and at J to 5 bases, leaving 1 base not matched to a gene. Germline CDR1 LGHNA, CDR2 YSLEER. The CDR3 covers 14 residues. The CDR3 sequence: CASSQRLAGETQYF. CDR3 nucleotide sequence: TGCGCCAGCAGCCAACGACTAGCGGGGGAGACCCAGTACTTC.

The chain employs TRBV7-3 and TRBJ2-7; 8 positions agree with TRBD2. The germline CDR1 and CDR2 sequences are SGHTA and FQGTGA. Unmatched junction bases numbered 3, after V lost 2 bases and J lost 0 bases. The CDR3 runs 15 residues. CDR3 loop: CASSLGGGSSYEQYF. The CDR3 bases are TGTGCCAGCAGCTTAGGCGGGGGGAGCTCCTACGAGCAGTACTTC.

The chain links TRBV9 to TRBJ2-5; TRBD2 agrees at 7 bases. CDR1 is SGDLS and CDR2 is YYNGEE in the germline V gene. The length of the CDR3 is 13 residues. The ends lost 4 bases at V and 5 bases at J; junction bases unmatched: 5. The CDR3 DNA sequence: TGTGCCAGCAGCAAGAGGGGAGGGGAGACCCAGTACTTC. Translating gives CASSKRGGETQYF.

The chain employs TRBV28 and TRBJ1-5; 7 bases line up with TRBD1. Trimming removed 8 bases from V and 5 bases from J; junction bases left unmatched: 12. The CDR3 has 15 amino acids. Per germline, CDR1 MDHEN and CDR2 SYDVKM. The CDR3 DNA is TGTGCCAGCTCCGGGTCGCAGGGGGGTCATCAGCCCCAGCATTTT. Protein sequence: CASSGSQGGHQPQHF.

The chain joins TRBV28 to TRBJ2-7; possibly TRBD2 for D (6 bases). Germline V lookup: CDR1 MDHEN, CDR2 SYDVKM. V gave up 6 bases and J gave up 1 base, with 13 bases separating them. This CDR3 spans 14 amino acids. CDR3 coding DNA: TGTGCCAGCAGAGCTCTAGGAGGGTCCTACGAGCAGTACTTC. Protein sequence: CASRALGGSYEQYF. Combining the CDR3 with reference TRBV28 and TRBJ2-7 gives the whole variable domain DVKVTQSSRYLVKRTGEKVFLECVQDMDHENMFWYRQDPGLGLRLIYFSYDVKMKEKGDIPEGYSVSREKKERFSLILESASTNQTSMYLCASRALGGSYEQYFGPGTRLTVT.

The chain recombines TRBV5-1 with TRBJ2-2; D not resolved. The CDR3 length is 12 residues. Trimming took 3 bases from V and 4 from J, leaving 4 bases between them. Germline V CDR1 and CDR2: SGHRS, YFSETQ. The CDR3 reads CASSWGTGELFF. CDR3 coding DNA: TGCGCCAGCAGCTGGGGCACCGGGGAGCTGTTTTTT.

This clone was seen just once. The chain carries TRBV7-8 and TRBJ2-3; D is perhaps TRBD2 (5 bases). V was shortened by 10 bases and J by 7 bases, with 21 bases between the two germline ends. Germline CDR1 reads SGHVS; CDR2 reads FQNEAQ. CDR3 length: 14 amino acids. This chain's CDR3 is CATTPQQLGNTQYF. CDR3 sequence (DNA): TGTGCCACAACCCCCCAACAACTAGGAAATACGCAGTATTTT.

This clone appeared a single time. CDR3 region: CASSKEGRPRYQPQHF. The CDR3 DNA follows: TGTGCCAGTAGTAAAGAGGGACGCCCAAGGTACCAGCCCCAGCATTTT. The rearrangement uses TRBV19 and TRBJ1-5, with D tentatively TRBD1 (5 bases). The V and J ends lost 4 bases and 7 bases respectively, with 20 bases between them. This CDR3 comprises 16 residues. Germline lookup yields CDR1 LNHDA and CDR2 SQIVND (reference sequence).

Here the CDR3 DNA reads TGTGCCAGCAGTGGGAACCGTTGGGCTGGAAACACCATATATTTT. The encoded protein is CASSGNRWAGNTIYF. The chain employs TRBV6-1 and TRBJ1-3; D is unclear. The V end was cut by 4 bases, the J end by 2 bases, with 12 bases between. Germline assignment: CDR1 MNHNS and CDR2 SASEGT. CDR3 length equals 15 residues.

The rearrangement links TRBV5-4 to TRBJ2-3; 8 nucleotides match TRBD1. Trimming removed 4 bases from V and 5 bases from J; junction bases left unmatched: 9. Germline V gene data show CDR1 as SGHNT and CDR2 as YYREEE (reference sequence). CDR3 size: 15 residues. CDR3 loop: CASSLFGQGVDTQYF. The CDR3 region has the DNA TGTGCCAGCAGCCTATTTGGACAGGGAGTAGATACGCAGTATTTT.

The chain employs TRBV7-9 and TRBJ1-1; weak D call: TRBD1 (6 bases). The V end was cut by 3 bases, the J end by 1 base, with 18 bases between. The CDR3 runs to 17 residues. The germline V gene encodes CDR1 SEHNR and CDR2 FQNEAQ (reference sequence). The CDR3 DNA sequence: TGTGCCAGCAGCTTTGGGCTTGGCACAGGGCCGAACACTGAAGCTTTCTTT. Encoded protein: CASSFGLGTGPNTEAFF.

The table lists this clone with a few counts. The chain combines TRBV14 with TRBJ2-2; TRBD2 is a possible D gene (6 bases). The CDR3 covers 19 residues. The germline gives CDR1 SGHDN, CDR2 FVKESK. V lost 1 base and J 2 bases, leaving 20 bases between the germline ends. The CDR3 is CASSQGYLRRRDNTGELFF. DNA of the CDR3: TGTGCCAGCAGCCAAGGTTACCTTCGGCGGCGGGATAACACCGGGGAGCTGTTTTTT.

CDR3 in DNA: TGTGCCAGCAGCGTAGGGGCTGGGAGGGGTCCCGAAACCCAGTACTTC. It encodes CASSVGAGRGPETQYF. The chain combines TRBV9 with TRBJ2-5; TRBD2 matches at 7 bases. The germline CDR1 and CDR2 sequences are SGDLS and YYNGEE. The trim removed 0 bases at V and 8 bases at J, leaving 13 bases unmatched. This CDR3 has 16 residues.

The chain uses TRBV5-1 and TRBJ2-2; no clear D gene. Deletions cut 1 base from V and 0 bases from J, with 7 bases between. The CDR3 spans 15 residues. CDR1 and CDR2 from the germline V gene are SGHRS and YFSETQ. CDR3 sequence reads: CASSLLDANTGELFF. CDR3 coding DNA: TGCGCCAGCAGCTTGCTGGACGCGAACACCGGGGAGCTGTTTTTT.

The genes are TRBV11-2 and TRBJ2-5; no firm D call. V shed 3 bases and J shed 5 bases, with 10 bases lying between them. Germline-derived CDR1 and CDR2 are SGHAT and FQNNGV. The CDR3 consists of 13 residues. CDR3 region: CASSFVGGETQYF. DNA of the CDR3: TGTGCCAGCAGCTTTGTGGGTGGCGAGACCCAGTACTTC. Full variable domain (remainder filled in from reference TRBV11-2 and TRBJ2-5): EAGVAQSPRYKIIEKRQSVAFWCNPISGHATLYWYQQILGQGPKLLIQFQNNGVVDDSQLPKDRFSAERLKGVDSTLKIQPAKLEDSAVYLCASSFVGGETQYFGPGTRLLVL.

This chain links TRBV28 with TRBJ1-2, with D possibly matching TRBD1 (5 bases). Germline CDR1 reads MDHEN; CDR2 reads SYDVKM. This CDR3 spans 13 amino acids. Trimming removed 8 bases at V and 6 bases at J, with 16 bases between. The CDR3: CASSGRGTDGYTF. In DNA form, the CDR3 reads TGTGCCAGCTCCGGACGGGGGACGGATGGCTACACCTTC.

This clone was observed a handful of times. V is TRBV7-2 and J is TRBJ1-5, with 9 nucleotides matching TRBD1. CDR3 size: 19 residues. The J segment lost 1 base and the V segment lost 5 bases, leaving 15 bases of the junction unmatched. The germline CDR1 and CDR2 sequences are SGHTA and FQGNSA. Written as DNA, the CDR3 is TGTGCCAGCAGCGCACAAAACAGGGGGCAACGGGTAAGCAATCAGCCCCAGCATTTT. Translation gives CASSAQNRGQRVSNQPQHF.

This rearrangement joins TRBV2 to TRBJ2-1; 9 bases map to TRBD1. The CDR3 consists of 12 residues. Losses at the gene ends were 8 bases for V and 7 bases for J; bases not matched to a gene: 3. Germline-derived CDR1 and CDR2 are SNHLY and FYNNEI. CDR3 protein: CASWTGANEQFF. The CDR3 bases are TGTGCCAGCTGGACAGGGGCGAATGAGCAGTTCTTC. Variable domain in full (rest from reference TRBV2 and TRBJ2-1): EPEVTQTPSHQVTQMGQEVILRCVPISNHLYFYWYRQILGQKVEFLVSFYNNEISEKSEIFDDQFSVERPDGSNFTLKIRSTKLEDSAMYFCASWTGANEQFFGPGTRLTVL.

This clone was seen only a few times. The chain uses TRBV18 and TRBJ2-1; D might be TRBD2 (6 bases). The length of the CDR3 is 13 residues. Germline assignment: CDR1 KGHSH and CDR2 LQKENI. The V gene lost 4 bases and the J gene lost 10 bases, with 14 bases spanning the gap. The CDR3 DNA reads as TGTGCCAGCTCACTAATAGACCGGGGGGAGCAGTTCTTC. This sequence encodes CASSLIDRGEQFF. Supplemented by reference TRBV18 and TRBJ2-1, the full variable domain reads NAGVMQNPRHLVRRRGQEARLRCSPMKGHSHVYWYRQLPEEGLKFMVYLQKENIIDESGMPKERFSAEFPKEGPSILRIQQVVRGDSAAYFCASSLIDRGEQFFGPGTRLTVL.